This note documents a single TCR beta chain sequence. The antigen remains undetermined. Measured with immunoSEQ multiplex PCR; TCRdb has only the in-frame clones, and not every one. The sample lists around 100,000 clones, roughly 90% occurring once. The data were taken from a study of CD4+ T cells in melanoma. Germline loops: CDR1 SGHAT, CDR2 FQNNGV. Trimming stripped 5 bases from V and 3 bases from J, with 16 bases between. CDR3 length: 15 amino acids. The study, taken as a whole, reports: Neoantigen-specific CD4+ T cells in melanoma reportedly had diverse differentiation states.

J is TRBJ1-2 and V is TRBV11-2; D call uncertain. Material: peripheral blood. The receptor's source is a human donor with melanoma. In DNA form, the CDR3 reads TGTGCCAGCAGCCCAACGGGTGGTACCTACTATGGCTACACCTTC. Its translation is CASSPTGGTYYGYTF.